These T cell receptor beta chains were read from a single sample in a study of vaccination and CD4 T cells after COVID-19. Via MiXCR, TCRdb re-called the PCR reads, giving one row per CDR3 protein. Here the sample spans about 4,200 distinct CDR3 sequences, just over 45% being singletons. Their target antigens are unknown. The sample consisted of CD4+ T cells from blood, cultured in vitro. The receptors were gathered from a human donor who had recovered from COVID-19. Both conserved end residues are part of each CDR3. The order of the fields is V gene, clone size, D gene, J gene, CDR3 protein, CDR3 DNA. A D gene is named only where the DNA matches it firmly. Only some rows state a clone size, as once, few, many or a class for expanded clones.

TRBV6-1	hyperexpanded	TRBD1	TRBJ1-2	CASTIRGQAPYGYTF	TGTGCCAGCACTATAAGGGGGCAGGCCCCTTATGGCTACACCTTC
TRBV4-1	.	TRBD2	TRBJ2-5	CASSQDNSGGLETQYF	TGCGCCAGCAGCCAAGACAATAGCGGGGGATTGGAGACCCAGTACTTC
TRBV7-2	.	.	TRBJ2-5	CASSSRVSETQYF	TGTGCCAGCAGCTCCCGAGTTTCGGAGACCCAGTACTTC
TRBV7-2	.	TRBD2	TRBJ2-5	CASSLEASGQETQYF	TGTGCCAGCAGCTTAGAGGCTAGCGGACAAGAGACCCAGTACTTC
TRBV5-6	.	.	TRBJ2-3	CASTPTGTNTQYF	TGTGCCAGCACCCCCACCGGGACAAATACGCAGTATTTT
TRBV2	medium-sized	.	TRBJ1-1	CASNPLSLEAFF	TGTGCCAGCAACCCTCTGAGTCTTGAAGCTTTCTTT
TRBV2	few	TRBD1	TRBJ1-2	CASNSGGGYGYTF	TGTGCCAGCAATTCAGGGGGCGGCTATGGCTACACCTTC
TRBV4-2	.	.	TRBJ2-1	CASSQDGADNEQFF	TGTGCCAGCAGCCAAGATGGCGCGGACAATGAGCAGTTCTTC
TRBV7-9	.	TRBD1	TRBJ1-1	CASSSNTGGVTEAFF	TGTGCCAGCAGCTCCAATACAGGGGGGGTCACTGAAGCTTTCTTT
TRBV7-9	.	.	TRBJ2-1	CASSFSYNEQFF	TGTGCCAGCAGCTTCTCCTACAATGAGCAGTTCTTC
TRBV19	few	.	TRBJ1-2	CASSSAGGRVGYTF	TGTGCCAGTAGCTCGGCGGGGGGGCGCGTTGGCTACACCTTC
TRBV2	.	.	TRBJ2-7	CASSNSYEQYF	TGTGCCAGCAGCAACTCCTACGAGCAGTACTTC
TRBV7-9	few	.	TRBJ2-7	CASSPRGLSWEQYF	TGTGCCAGCAGCCCACGCGGACTTTCTTGGGAGCAGTACTTC
TRBV10-3	once	TRBD2	TRBJ2-7	CAISELAVNYEQYF	TGTGCCATCAGTGAACTAGCGGTAAACTACGAGCAGTACTTC
TRBV7-3	.	TRBD2	TRBJ2-3	CASSHDPGSSGGSQYF	TGTGCCAGCAGCCACGACCCGGGAAGTAGCGGGGGATCGCAGTATTTT
TRBV12-3/TRBV12-4	.	.	TRBJ2-1	CASSPRLVSYNEQFF	TGTGCCAGCAGTCCACGACTAGTTTCCTACAATGAGCAGTTCTTC
TRBV30	.	.	TRBJ1-6	CAWSQQKVGRRFSPLHF	TGTGCCTGGAGCCAACAAAAGGTCGGCAGGCGATTTTCACCCCTCCACTTT
TRBV7-3	.	TRBD2	TRBJ2-3	CASSSGGDTQYF	TGTGCCAGCAGCTCGGGGGGGGATACGCAGTATTTT
TRBV12-3/TRBV12-4	large	.	TRBJ2-5	CASSLRGREETQYF	TGTGCCAGCAGTTTACGAGGGAGAGAAGAGACCCAGTACTTC
TRBV6-1	.	TRBD1	TRBJ1-1	CASSGWTGINEAFF	TGTGCCAGCAGTGGCTGGACAGGGATAAATGAAGCTTTCTTT
TRBV5-1	.	TRBD1	TRBJ1-2	CASSGPGGEAYGYTF	TGCGCCAGCAGCGGACCAGGGGGGGAGGCCTATGGCTACACCTTC
TRBV7-7	large	.	TRBJ2-1	CASSLGGGSTEQFF	TGTGCTAGCAGCTTAGGTGGGGGTTCGACAGAGCAGTTCTTC
TRBV2	.	TRBD1	TRBJ1-2	CASRGTGVGYTF	TGTGCCAGCAGGGGGACAGGGGTAGGCTACACCTTC
TRBV27	few	TRBD1	TRBJ1-2	CASSPQTGGGGYTF	TGTGCCAGCAGTCCCCAGACAGGGGGAGGGGGCTACACCTTC
TRBV6-1	.	.	TRBJ1-2	CASSEDYGGAGGYTF	TGTGCCAGCAGTGAGGATTACGGGGGGGCGGGTGGCTACACCTTC
TRBV7-6	.	.	TRBJ2-5	CASSFRGGGETQYF	TGTGCCAGCAGCTTTAGGGGCGGCGGAGAGACCCAGTACTTC
TRBV19	.	TRBD2	TRBJ2-1	CASSTTSGGANEQFF	TGTGCCAGTAGTACTACTAGCGGGGGGGCCAATGAGCAGTTCTTC
TRBV15	.	.	TRBJ2-1	CATSRQGGAEAGEQFF	TGTGCCACCAGCAGACAAGGGGGGGCGGAGGCGGGTGAGCAGTTCTTC
TRBV9	few	TRBD1	TRBJ1-1	CASSVGSGTGITGTEAFF	TGTGCCAGCAGCGTAGGTTCCGGGACAGGGATTACGGGCACTGAAGCTTTCTTT
TRBV19	few	.	TRBJ2-3	CASSIDGSSADTQYF	TGTGCCAGTAGTATAGATGGGTCTAGCGCAGATACGCAGTATTTT
TRBV5-1	few	TRBD1	TRBJ1-2	CASSPGQVTNYGYTF	TGCGCCAGCAGCCCCGGACAGGTTACTAACTATGGCTACACCTTC
TRBV20-1	few	.	TRBJ2-5	CSADRETQYF	TGCAGTGCTGACCGAGAGACCCAGTACTTC
TRBV20-1	.	TRBD2	TRBJ2-6	CSARTSGGILTF	TGCAGTGCGAGGACTAGTGGGGGAATCCTGACTTTC
TRBV12-3/TRBV12-4	few	TRBD2	TRBJ2-3	CASSFGKLAGGADTQYF	TGTGCCAGCAGTTTCGGAAAACTAGCGGGAGGGGCAGATACGCAGTATTTT
TRBV5-1	.	.	TRBJ2-2	CASSLVIGDTGELFF	TGCGCCAGCAGCTTGGTGATAGGGGACACCGGGGAGCTGTTTTTT
TRBV2	.	.	TRBJ1-1	CASSDWGTAFF	TGTGCCAGCAGTGATTGGGGCACGGCTTTCTTT
TRBV7-3	.	.	TRBJ1-1	CASSLTGLDTEAFF	TGTGCCAGCAGCTTAACCGGTCTGGACACTGAAGCTTTCTTT
TRBV24-1	.	TRBD1	TRBJ1-5	CATSDSRQGSQPQHF	TGTGCCACCAGTGATTCCCGACAGGGGTCCCAGCCCCAGCATTTT
TRBV7-8	.	.	TRBJ2-2	CASSLAKNTGELFF	TGTGCCAGCAGCTTAGCCAAAAACACCGGGGAGCTGTTTTTT
TRBV7-2	once	TRBD2	TRBJ2-1	CASSHSGSSYNEQFF	TGTGCCAGCAGCCACAGCGGGAGCTCCTACAATGAGCAGTTCTTC
TRBV20-1	.	.	TRBJ1-2	CSASKPGTSYGYTF	TGCAGTGCTAGCAAGCCCGGGACGTCCTATGGCTACACCTTC
TRBV9	.	.	TRBJ1-6	CASSADILGNSPLHF	TGTGCCAGCAGCGCGGACATCCTCGGGAATTCACCCCTCCACTTT
TRBV18	.	.	TRBJ2-5	CASSPGRRGEETQYF	TGTGCCAGCTCACCGGGGAGGAGGGGCGAAGAGACCCAGTACTTC
TRBV12-3/TRBV12-4	.	TRBD1	TRBJ1-2	CASSDNLFRDRGLGGSGYTF	TGTGCCAGCAGTGACAACCTTTTCCGGGACAGGGGTCTCGGGGGAAGTGGCTACACCTTC
TRBV18	once	.	TRBJ1-5	CASSPGDGQPQHF	TGTGCCAGCTCACCCGGGGATGGCCAGCCCCAGCATTTT
TRBV11-2	few	TRBD2	TRBJ2-7	CASSPTSGVSYEQYF	TGTGCCAGCAGCCCCACTAGCGGTGTCTCATACGAGCAGTACTTC
TRBV19	.	.	TRBJ2-7	CASSIRGTDEQYF	TGTGCCAGTAGTATCAGAGGGACCGACGAGCAGTACTTC